Reported below is one TCR beta chain. The data were taken from a study of blood T cell repertoires in COVID-19. Study as a whole: Sources were T cells, B-cell-depleted T cells, or PBMCs; the material itself was cDNA or gDNA.

TCRdb's table, derived via immunoSEQ multiplex PCR, lists solely in-frame clones and lacks some. In the table there are around 300,000 clones, approximately 92% of which are singletons. Trimming cost V 3 bases and J 8 bases; bases outside gene matches: 7. The CDR3 contains 14 residues. Germline CDR1 SGHRS, CDR2 YFSETQ. The sequence was collected from a woman younger than 45 with COVID-19, enrolled during active disease. The sample was peripheral blood. This chain uses TRBV5-1 with TRBJ2-1; 8 nucleotides match TRBD1. The DNA for the CDR3 is TGCGCCAGCAGCTCGGGACAGGAGTACGATGAGCAGTTCTTC. The encoded protein is CASSSGQEYDEQFF.